Following are 3 T cell receptor beta chains from one sample sequenced in a study of tumor-infiltrating lymphocytes in primary liver carcinoma. Making TCR beta cDNA involved 400 to 600 ng total RNA and a constant-region primer. The TCR beta library was amplified through three nested multiplex PCR rounds in a modified ARM-PCR procedure. It was with TRBV1-TRBV30 forward primers and a C-beta reverse primer that the first two PCR rounds were run, at around 11 cycles each. TCRdb re-analysed the multiplex PCR reads in MiXCR, keeping a single row per CDR3 protein. This sample has fewer than 250,000 distinct CDR3 sequences, with about 65% found just once. For blood RNA, unsorted whole blood served as the source, and germline DNA was extracted too. Sequenced input: peripheral blood. The receptors come from a woman aged 55-70 years with primary liver carcinoma and hepatitis B virus infection.

Worth noting for this clonotype: It may be a read error: a sequence one base away is much more abundant. This rearrangement joins TRBV6-1 to TRBJ2-7; 10 bases align to TRBD2. The CDR3 has 13 residues. Germline values: CDR1 MNHNS, CDR2 SASEGT. CDR3 in amino acids: CASSERLAGEKYF. The CDR3 nucleotides are TGTGCCAGCAGTGAACGACTAGCGGGCGAGAAGTACTTC.

This clonotype was seen at least ten times. The V and J genes are TRBV5-1 and TRBJ1-5; a possible D gene is TRBD1 (5 bases). The germline V and J ends were trimmed by 4 bases and 7 bases, with 18 bases remaining between them. Germline V lookup: CDR1 SGHRS, CDR2 YFSETQ. The CDR3 is 15 amino acids. CDR3 amino acids: CASSQRPGGRQPQHF. The CDR3 nucleotides read TGCGCCAGCAGCCAGCGGCCCGGGGGTCGACAGCCCCAGCATTTT. Full variable domain (missing parts from reference TRBV5-1 and TRBJ1-5): KAGVTQTPRYLIKTRGQQVTLSCSPISGHRSVSWYQQTPGQGLQFLFEYFSETQRNKGNFPGRFSGRQFSNSRSEMNVSTLELGDSALYLCASSQRPGGRQPQHFGDGTRLSIL.

This clonotype was observed a handful of times. Being one base from a much bigger clone, this may be a read error. This chain joins TRBV12-3 or TRBV12-4 and TRBJ2-1; TRBD1 or TRBD2 may be the D gene (5 bases each). This CDR3 comprises 12 residues. CDR3 protein: CTSAGDKGEQFF. The CDR3 bases are TGTACCAGCGCGGGCGACAAGGGGGAGCAGTTCTTC.